Here is one T cell receptor beta chain with its context. Its specificity is unknown. The data derive from a study of cytomegalovirus exposure and HLA in healthy donors. General observations from the study: According to an earlier analysis, most TCR beta V segments yielded productive rearrangements about 90% or about 30% of the time. When the data were analyzed later, several of the most significant clusters appeared to be linked to common viral pathogens.

Germline assignment: CDR1 MNHEY and CDR2 SMNVEV (reference sequence). The germline V and J ends were trimmed by 2 bases and 7 bases, with 14 bases remaining between them. This CDR3 has 14 residues. With 60 Vbeta and 13 Jbeta primers, the PCR was carried out. The table came from immunoSEQ multiplex PCR; TCRdb's copy has only in-frame clones and leaves some out. This sample has tens of thousands of clones, with around 70% found just once. What was sequenced was PBMCs. The chain joins TRBV27 to TRBJ2-5, with D perhaps matching TRBD1 (6 bases). The origin of this receptor is a male donor in good health and CMV-seropositive. This CDR3 reads CASSLSSGDGTQYF. Here the CDR3 DNA reads TGTGCCAGCAGTTTAAGTTCAGGGGACGGGACCCAGTACTTC.